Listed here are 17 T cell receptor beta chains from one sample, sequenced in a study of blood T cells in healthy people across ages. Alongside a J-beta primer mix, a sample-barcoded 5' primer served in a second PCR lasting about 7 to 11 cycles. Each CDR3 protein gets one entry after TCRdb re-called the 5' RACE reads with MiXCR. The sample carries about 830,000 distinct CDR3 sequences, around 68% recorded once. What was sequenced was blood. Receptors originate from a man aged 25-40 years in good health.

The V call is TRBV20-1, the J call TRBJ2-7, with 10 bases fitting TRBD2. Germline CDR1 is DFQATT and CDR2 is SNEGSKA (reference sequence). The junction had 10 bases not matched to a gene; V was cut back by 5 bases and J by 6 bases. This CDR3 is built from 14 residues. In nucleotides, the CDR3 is TGCAGTGCTCAGCGGGGGGGCGGGTCCAGCGAGCAGTACTTC. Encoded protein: CSAQRGGGSSEQYF.

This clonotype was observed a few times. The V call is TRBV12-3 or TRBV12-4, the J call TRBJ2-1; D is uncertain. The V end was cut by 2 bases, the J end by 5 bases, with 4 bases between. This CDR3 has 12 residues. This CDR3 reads CASSLTNNEQFF. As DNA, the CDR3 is TGTGCCAGCAGTTTAACCAACAATGAGCAGTTCTTC.

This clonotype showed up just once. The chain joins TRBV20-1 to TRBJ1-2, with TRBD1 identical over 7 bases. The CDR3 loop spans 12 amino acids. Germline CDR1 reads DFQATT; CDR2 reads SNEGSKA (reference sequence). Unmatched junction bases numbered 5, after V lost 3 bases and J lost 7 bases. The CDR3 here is CSASAGGGGYTF. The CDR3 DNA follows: TGCAGTGCTAGTGCAGGGGGAGGTGGCTACACCTTC.

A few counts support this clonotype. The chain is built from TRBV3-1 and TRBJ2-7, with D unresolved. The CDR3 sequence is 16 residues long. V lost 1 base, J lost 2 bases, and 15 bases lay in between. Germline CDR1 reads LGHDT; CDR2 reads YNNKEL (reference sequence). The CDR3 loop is CASSQAVPLRTYEQYF. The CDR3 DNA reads TGTGCCAGCAGCCAAGCGGTCCCCCTTAGAACCTACGAGCAGTACTTC.

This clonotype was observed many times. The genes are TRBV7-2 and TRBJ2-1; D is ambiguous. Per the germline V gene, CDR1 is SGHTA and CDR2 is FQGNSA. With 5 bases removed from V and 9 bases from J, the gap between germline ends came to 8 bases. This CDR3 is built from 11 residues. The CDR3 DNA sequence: TGTGCCAGCAGCCCGGGCTTTGAGCAGTTCTTC. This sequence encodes CASSPGFEQFF.

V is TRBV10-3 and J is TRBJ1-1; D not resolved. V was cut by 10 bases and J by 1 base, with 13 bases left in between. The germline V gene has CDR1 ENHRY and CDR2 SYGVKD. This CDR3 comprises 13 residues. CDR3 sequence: CATHIDRNTEAFF. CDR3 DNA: TGTGCCACCCACATAGATCGGAACACTGAAGCTTTCTTT.

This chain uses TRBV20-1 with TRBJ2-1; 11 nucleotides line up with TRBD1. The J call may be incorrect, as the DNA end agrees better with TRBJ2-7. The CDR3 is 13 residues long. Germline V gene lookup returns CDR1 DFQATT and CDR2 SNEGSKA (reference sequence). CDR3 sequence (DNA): TGCAGTGCGAGGACAGGGGGCTACAACGAGCAGTACTTC. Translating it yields CSARTGGYNEQYF.

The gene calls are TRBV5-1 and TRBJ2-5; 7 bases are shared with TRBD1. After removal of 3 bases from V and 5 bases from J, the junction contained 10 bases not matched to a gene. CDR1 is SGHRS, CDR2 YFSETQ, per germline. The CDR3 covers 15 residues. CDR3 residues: CASSSGTAPMETQYF. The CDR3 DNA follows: TGCGCCAGCAGCTCCGGGACAGCGCCAATGGAGACCCAGTACTTC.

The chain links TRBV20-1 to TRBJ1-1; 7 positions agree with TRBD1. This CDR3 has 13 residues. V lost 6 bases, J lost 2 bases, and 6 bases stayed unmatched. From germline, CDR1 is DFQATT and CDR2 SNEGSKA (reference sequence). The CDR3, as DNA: TGCAGTGCCCAGGGGGAGGATAACACTGAAGCTTTCTTT. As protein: CSAQGEDNTEAFF.

The CDR3 here is CASSLAGGSDEQFF. The CDR3 bases are TGTGCCAGCAGCTTAGCGGGGGGGTCGGATGAGCAGTTCTTC. The chain links TRBV7-2 to TRBJ2-1; 7 nucleotides align to TRBD2. The CDR3 extends over 14 amino acids. Trimming took 0 bases from V and 8 from J; bases not matched to a gene: 4. CDR1 and CDR2 from the germline V gene are SGHTA and FQGNSA.

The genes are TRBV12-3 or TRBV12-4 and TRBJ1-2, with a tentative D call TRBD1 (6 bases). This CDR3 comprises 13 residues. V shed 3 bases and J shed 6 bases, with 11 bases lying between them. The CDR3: CASSLAPGDGYTF. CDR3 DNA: TGTGCCAGCAGTTTGGCGCCAGGGGATGGCTACACCTTC.

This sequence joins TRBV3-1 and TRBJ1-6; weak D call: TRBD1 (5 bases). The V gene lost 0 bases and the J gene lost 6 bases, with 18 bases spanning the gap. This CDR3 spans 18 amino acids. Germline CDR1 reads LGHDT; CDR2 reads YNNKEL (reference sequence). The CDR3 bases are TGTGCCAGCAGCCAAGAAAGTCTGGGAGGGGTCCTTAATTCACCCCTCCACTTT. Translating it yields CASSQESLGGVLNSPLHF.

CDR3 protein: CASSLKGGSAEQYF. As DNA, the CDR3 is TGTGCCAGCAGTCTCAAGGGGGGGTCTGCCGAGCAGTACTTC. The J gene is TRBJ2-5, the V gene TRBV6-5; TRBD2 might be the D (7 bases). The J call is uncertain, as TRBJ2-7 better fits the DNA end. The CDR3 extends over 14 amino acids. Germline V lookup: CDR1 MNHEY, CDR2 SVGAGI.

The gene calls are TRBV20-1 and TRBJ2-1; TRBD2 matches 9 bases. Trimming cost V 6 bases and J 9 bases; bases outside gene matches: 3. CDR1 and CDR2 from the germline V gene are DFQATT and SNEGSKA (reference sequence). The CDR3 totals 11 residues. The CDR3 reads CSARLAAEQFF. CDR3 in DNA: TGCAGTGCCCGACTAGCGGCTGAGCAGTTCTTC.

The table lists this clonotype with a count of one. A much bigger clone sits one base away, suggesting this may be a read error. CDR3 residues: CASRLGGAQETQYF. CDR3 nucleotide sequence: TGTGCCAGCAGACTGGGGGGGGCCCAAGAGACCCAGTACTTC. The chain combines TRBV6-5 with TRBJ2-5; TRBD2 might be the D (7 bases). The length of the CDR3 is 14 residues. The V gene lost 6 bases and the J gene lost 1 base, with 12 bases spanning the gap. Germline V gene lookup returns CDR1 MNHEY and CDR2 SVGAGI.

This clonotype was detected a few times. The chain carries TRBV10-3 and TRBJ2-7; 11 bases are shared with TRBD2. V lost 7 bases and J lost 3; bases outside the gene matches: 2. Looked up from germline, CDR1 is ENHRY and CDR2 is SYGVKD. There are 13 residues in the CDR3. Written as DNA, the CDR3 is TGTGCCATCACCGGGACTAGCGGCTACGAGCAGTACTTC. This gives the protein CAITGTSGYEQYF.

The CDR3 DNA sequence: TGTGCCAGCAGTGAAGGTGCACTAGCTGGCACAGATACGCAGTATTTT. Amino acid sequence: CASSEGALAGTDTQYF. The rearrangement joins TRBV6-1 to TRBJ2-3; D possibly corresponds to TRBD2 (6 bases). The germline V gene encodes CDR1 MNHNS and CDR2 SASEGT. V lost 1 base to trimming and J lost 1 base, with 12 bases between them. The CDR3 spans 16 residues.